The next 5 T cell receptor beta chains were all read from a single sample in a study of shared clonotypes between healthy human individuals. Method: immunoSEQ multiplex PCR; TCRdb's copy keeps in-frame clones and lacks some. Seen here are approximately 470,000 clones, around 73% observed once, and the top ten hold about 11%. Sequencing was performed on PBMCs. The receptors here all came from a middle-aged woman in good health. Some clones in this sample may be carry-over from other donors' samples.

This clone was counted only a few times. This sequence joins TRBV2 and TRBJ2-7; D gene unclear. This CDR3 spans 12 amino acids. Germline-derived CDR1 and CDR2 are SNHLY and FYNNEI. V lost 4 bases, J lost 2 bases, and 6 bases lay in between. DNA for the CDR3: TGTGCCAGCAGTGTTATCACCTACGAGCAGTACTTC. It codes for CASSVITYEQYF.

Turning to this clone: This likely stems from a read error, as it lies one base from a far larger clone. Other DNA sequences in this sample translate to the same CDR3. The rearrangement joins TRBV30 to TRBJ1-2, with D unresolved. The V and J ends lost 2 bases and 8 bases respectively, with 12 bases between them. Germline V lookup: CDR1 GTSNPN, CDR2 SVGIG (reference sequence). This CDR3 region has 12 residues. CDR3 sequence: CAWSRPTYGYTF. Written as DNA, the CDR3 is TGTGCCTGGAGTCGACCGACCTACGGCTACACCTTC.

V usage is TRBV29-1 and J usage is TRBJ2-7; 9 bases are shared with TRBD1. The CDR3 totals 14 residues. The V gene's germline CDR1 is SQVTM and CDR2 ANQGSEA. After removal of 6 bases from V and 6 bases from J, the junction contained 12 bases not matched to a gene. CDR3 nucleotides: TGCAGCGTGCGAGCCGGGACAGGGACGGGCGAGCAGTACTTC. As protein: CSVRAGTGTGEQYF.

V is TRBV7-2 and J is TRBJ2-5; 8 nucleotides match TRBD1. Germline V gene sequence: CDR1 SGHTA, CDR2 FQGNSA. Unmatched junction bases numbered 6, after V lost 5 bases and J lost 1 base. This CDR3 has 15 amino acids. The chain's CDR3 is CASSQGQGAQETQYF. The CDR3, as DNA: TGTGCCAGCAGCCAAGGACAGGGTGCCCAAGAGACCCAGTACTTC. Filled out from reference TRBV7-2 and TRBJ2-5, the complete variable domain reads GAGVSQSPSNKVTEKGKDVELRCDPISGHTALYWYRQSLGQGLEFLIYFQGNSAPDKSGLPSDRFSAERTGGSVSTLTIQRTQQEDSAVYLCASSQGQGAQETQYFGPGTRLLVL.

The chain uses TRBV6-1 and TRBJ1-5; no definite D call. V lost 2 bases and J 7 bases, leaving 9 bases between the germline ends. There are 13 residues in the CDR3. Germline CDR1 is MNHNS and CDR2 is SASEGT. The CDR3 is CASSETSSQPQHF. The CDR3 nucleotides are TGTGCCAGCAGTGAAACTAGCTCCCAGCCCCAGCATTTT.